A selection of T cell receptor beta chains follows, all from one sample in a study of T cells in localized non-small cell lung cancer. Sequenced by immunoSEQ multiplex PCR; TCRdb stores in-frame clones only, minus some. The sample includes approximately 18,000 clones, about 85% seen only once; the top ten take about 25%. Sequencing was performed on peripheral blood, taken before any cancer treatment. These receptors came from a female donor aged 60 or older with stage I lung adenocarcinoma. The CDR3 runs from the conserved cysteine through the conserved F or W. The D gene is left open where the match is weak. A clone size is listed for some rows: how often the clone was seen (once, few, many), or a class if it is expanded.

TRBJ2-3 | TRBV5-1 | NA | NA | TGCGCCAGCAGCTTGGGCCAGGGCTTGGGTTACACAGATACGCAGTATTTT | CASSLGQGLGYTDTQYF
TRBJ2-6 | TRBV4-3 | NA | NA | TGCGCCAGCAGCTCCCTAGGGGCCAACGTCCTGACTTTC | CASSSLGANVLTF
TRBJ1-2 | TRBV7-2 | once | TRBD1 | TGTGCCAGCACCCCCGGGGGGGGACAGGGGAGATTTGGCTACACCTTC | CASTPGGGQGRFGYTF
TRBJ2-7 | TRBV6-6 | NA | NA | TGTGCCAGCAGTTATCAAAGGGACTACGAGCAGTACTTC | CASSYQRDYEQYF
TRBJ1-1 | TRBV19 | few | NA | TGTGCCACTGGTCAGGGCACTGAAGCTTTCTTT | CATGQGTEAFF
TRBJ1-5 | TRBV6-6 | NA | TRBD1 | TGTGCCAGCAGTCCGGGACAGGGGGGCGGGCCCCAGCATTTT | CASSPGQGGGPQHF
TRBJ1-5 | TRBV6-5 | NA | NA | TGTGCCAGCAGTCGAAACAGGGAGAGCAATCAGCCCCAGCATTTT | CASSRNRESNQPQHF
TRBJ1-3 | TRBV30 | NA | NA | TGTGCCGGCCGAAGGGTTGGAAACACCATATATTTT | CAGRRVGNTIYF
TRBJ2-5 | TRBV18 | few | NA | TGTGCCAGCTCACCGTACGACAGGAGGGAGACCCAGTACTTC | CASSPYDRRETQYF
TRBJ1-2 | TRBV4-2 | NA | NA | TGTGCCAGCAGCCACACCCCGGGACAAACGAATTATGGCTACACCTTC | CASSHTPGQTNYGYTF
TRBJ2-1 | TRBV11-3 | NA | NA | TGTGCCAGCAGCTTAAATCTAGGCTCGGGTGAGCAGTTCTTC | CASSLNLGSGEQFF
TRBJ1-2 | TRBV9 | NA | NA | TGTGCCAGCAGCGCCGGGGACACCAACTATGGCTACACCTTC | CASSAGDTNYGYTF
TRBJ1-6 | TRBV5-1 | NA | TRBD1 | TGCGCCAGCAGCGGAGGGACAGGGTCAACTTCACCCCTCCACTTT | CASSGGTGSTSPLHF
TRBJ2-1 | TRBV7-8 | few | NA | TGTGCCAGCAGCCTTGACAGTAGTTCCAATGAGCAGTTCTTC | CASSLDSSSNEQFF
TRBJ2-6 | TRBV12-1 | NA | NA | TGTGCCAGCAGCTTCAGGGTCTCTGGGGCCAACGTCCTGACTTTC | CASSFRVSGANVLTF
TRBJ1-1 | TRBV10-3 | NA | TRBD1 | TGTGCCATCAGTGATTTGACAGGGTTTTGGACTGAAGCTTTCTTT | CAISDLTGFWTEAFF
TRBJ2-1 | TRBV19 | NA | TRBD1 | TGTGCCACTATTTTACCCCCGGGACAGGGAAGGGGCAATGAGCAGTTCTTC | CATILPPGQGRGNEQFF
TRBJ2-1 | TRBV7-3 | NA | TRBD2 | TGTGCCAGCAGCCCATCTAGCGGGATCTACAATGAGCAGTTCTTC | CASSPSSGIYNEQFF
TRBJ1-2 | TRBV6-5 | medium-sized | NA | TGTGCCAGCACCTCTCAGTTCGGGGGGCTCGGCTACACCTTC | CASTSQFGGLGYTF
TRBJ1-1 | TRBV7-2 | NA | TRBD1 | TGTGCCAGCAGCTCCCTCCGACAGGGGCCTGAAGCTTTCTTT | CASSSLRQGPEAFF
TRBJ1-5 | TRBV6-5 | NA | NA | TGTGCCAGCAGTCAAACGTCCGGGACATCCCAGCCCCAGCATTTT | CASSQTSGTSQPQHF
TRBJ1-1 | TRBV12-5 | NA | NA | TGTGCTAGTGGTTTACAGGTTACTGAAGCTTTCTTT | CASGLQVTEAFF
TRBJ1-1 | TRBV7-2 | NA | TRBD1 | TGTGCCAGCAGCTTTAACAGGGGGCGCGGCACTGAAGCTTTCTTT | CASSFNRGRGTEAFF
TRBJ2-1 | TRBV28 | NA | NA | TGTGCCAGCAGTCTCCTACAGGTCTACAATGAGCAGTTCTTC | CASSLLQVYNEQFF
TRBJ1-1 | TRBV7-9 | NA | NA | TGTGCCAGCAGCTCCCCGGGGGTAGGGCGAACTGAAGCTTTCTTT | CASSSPGVGRTEAFF
TRBJ1-4 | TRBV4-1 | NA | TRBD1 | TGCGCCAGCAGTCCCGCCGGGACAGGGAGTGAAAAACTGTTTTTT | CASSPAGTGSEKLFF
TRBJ1-3 | TRBV18 | few | TRBD1 | TGTGCCAGCTCACCATACGGGACAGGGGCTGGAAACACCATATATTTT | CASSPYGTGAGNTIYF
TRBJ1-2 | TRBV7-8 | NA | TRBD1 | TGTGCCAGCAGCATAAGACAGGGAGGGGCAGATGGCTACACCTTC | CASSIRQGGADGYTF
TRBJ1-2 | TRBV5-4 | NA | NA | TGTGCCAGCAAGCGGGACGGTATTAGGGGCTATGGCTACACCTTC | CASKRDGIRGYGYTF
TRBJ2-7 | TRBV9 | once | NA | TGTGCCAGCAGCGTAGGGAATGAGAGAGCCTACGAGCAGTACTTC | CASSVGNERAYEQYF
TRBJ1-5 | TRBV4-2 | NA | NA | TGTGCCAGCAGCCAAGATTGGGTAAATAGCAATCAGCCCCAGCATTTT | CASSQDWVNSNQPQHF
TRBJ2-5 | TRBV2 | once | NA | TGTGCCAGCACAAGGCACAGCACCTCAGGGGAGACCCAGTACTTC | CASTRHSTSGETQYF